This entry lists 32 T cell receptor beta chains sequenced from one sample in a study of early stage breast cancer tumors. Produced via immunoSEQ multiplex PCR; TCRdb's table is partial and in-frame only. The sample has around 6,500 clones, approximately 66% seen once; the top ten hold roughly 13%. The sequenced sample was normal breast tissue next to the tumor. The receptors stem from a person in their fifties with breast cancer.

This chain connects TRBV5-6 to TRBJ2-7; 9 nucleotides line up with TRBD1. V lost 4 bases, J lost 5 bases, and 4 bases stayed unmatched. The CDR3 runs to 13 residues. Germline assignment: CDR1 SGHDT and CDR2 YYEEEE. The CDR3 here is CASSPGTGNEQYF. The CDR3 DNA follows: TGTGCCAGCAGCCCCGGGACAGGGAACGAGCAGTACTTC.

The chain couples TRBV11-2 to TRBJ1-2; D unclear. Trimming cost V 2 bases and J 3 bases, with 16 bases left between them. The CDR3 sequence is 16 residues long. CDR1 and CDR2 from the germline V gene are SGHAT and FQNNGV. Here the CDR3 reads CASSLISPGSDYGYTF. DNA of the CDR3: TGTGCCAGCAGCTTAATTAGCCCGGGGTCGGACTATGGCTACACCTTC. The whole variable domain, filled in from reference TRBV11-2 and TRBJ1-2, reads EAGVAQSPRYKIIEKRQSVAFWCNPISGHATLYWYQQILGQGPKLLIQFQNNGVVDDSQLPKDRFSAERLKGVDSTLKIQPAKLEDSAVYLCASSLISPGSDYGYTFGSGTRLTVV.

This clone turned up a few times. This chain connects TRBV5-6 to TRBJ1-3; 10 bases are shared with TRBD1. The CDR3 is 14 amino acids. Germline V lookup: CDR1 SGHDT, CDR2 YYEEEE. Losses at the gene ends were 4 bases for V and 3 bases for J; bases not matched to a gene: 1. The CDR3 sequence is CASSDRGHGNTIYF. The CDR3 DNA reads as TGTGCCAGCAGCGACAGGGGGCATGGAAACACCATATATTTT.

This rearrangement joins TRBV18 to TRBJ2-5, with D tentatively TRBD1 or TRBD2 (5 bases each). Germline V gives CDR1 KGHSH, CDR2 LQKENI. With 6 bases removed from V and 0 bases from J, the gap between germline ends came to 11 bases. The CDR3 length is 14 residues. The DNA for the CDR3 is TGTGCCAGCTCGCAGGGAGCGGACCAAGAGACCCAGTACTTC. Protein product: CASSQGADQETQYF.

This clone was seen more than once but under ten times. This chain links TRBV2 with TRBJ2-1; 8 bases are a match to TRBD2. This CDR3 is built from 13 residues. Germline V gene lookup returns CDR1 SNHLY and CDR2 FYNNEI. V shed 7 bases, J shed 6 bases, and the junction held 5 bases outside the gene matches. The CDR3 sequence: CASKRTSSNEQFF. In nucleotides, the CDR3 is TGTGCCAGCAAGCGGACTAGCTCCAATGAGCAGTTCTTC. The full variable domain, rest sourced from reference TRBV2 and TRBJ2-1, is EPEVTQTPSHQVTQMGQEVILRCVPISNHLYFYWYRQILGQKVEFLVSFYNNEISEKSEIFDDQFSVERPDGSNFTLKIRSTKLEDSAMYFCASKRTSSNEQFFGPGTRLTVL.

J is TRBJ2-1 and V is TRBV5-5; 7 nucleotides match TRBD1. CDR1 is SGHKS, CDR2 YYEKEE, per germline (reference sequence). The junction had 5 bases not matched to a gene; V was cut back by 3 bases and J by 5 bases. CDR3 length: 14 residues. The CDR3 spells CASSWTGTDNEQFF. The CDR3 DNA is TGTGCCAGCAGCTGGACAGGCACAGACAATGAGCAGTTCTTC.

The chain employs TRBV9 and TRBJ2-1, with 7 bases aligning to TRBD2. From germline, CDR1 is SGDLS and CDR2 YYNGEE. After removal of 0 bases from V and 6 bases from J, the junction contained 9 bases not matched to a gene. CDR3 length equals 16 residues. As DNA, the CDR3 is TGTGCCAGCAGCGTAGCTCGGGGGGAGGGCCTCAATGAGCAGTTCTTC. Translating it yields CASSVARGEGLNEQFF.

The chain links TRBV11-2 to TRBJ2-5, with TRBD2 matching over 9 bases. The CDR3 covers 16 residues. Germline V lookup: CDR1 SGHAT, CDR2 FQNNGV. V was clipped by 2 bases and J by 2 bases; unmatched bases: 6. The CDR3 DNA reads TGTGCCAGCAGCTTAAGTATTAGCGGGAGTCAAGAGACCCAGTACTTC. Its protein is CASSLSISGSQETQYF. The entire variable domain, with the rest obtained from reference TRBV11-2 and TRBJ2-5, is as follows: EAGVAQSPRYKIIEKRQSVAFWCNPISGHATLYWYQQILGQGPKLLIQFQNNGVVDDSQLPKDRFSAERLKGVDSTLKIQPAKLEDSAVYLCASSLSISGSQETQYFGPGTRLLVL.

This clone turned up a few times. The chain links TRBV7-6 to TRBJ2-2; tentatively, D is TRBD1 (5 bases). CDR1 is SGHVS and CDR2 is FNYEAQ in the germline V gene. The CDR3 loop spans 14 amino acids. V was shortened by 5 bases and J by 1 base, with 8 bases between the two germline ends. The CDR3 nucleotides read TGTGCCAGCAGCACTGGACAGAACACCGGGGAGCTGTTTTTT. It translates to CASSTGQNTGELFF.

The V gene is TRBV7-3, the J gene TRBJ2-1, with unresolved D. The germline gives CDR1 SGHTA, CDR2 FQGTGA. V lost 0 bases and J 8 bases, leaving 8 bases between the germline ends. The CDR3 has 13 amino acids. The DNA of the CDR3 is TGTGCCAGCAGCTTAACGGGGTACGATGAGCAGTTCTTC. Translation: CASSLTGYDEQFF.

J is TRBJ1-5 and V is TRBV19; 10 positions match TRBD1. The germline gives CDR1 LNHDA, CDR2 SQIVND (reference sequence). V trimming: 8 bases; J trimming: 8 bases; junction bases outside the gene matches: 12. The CDR3 sequence is 15 residues long. The CDR3 nucleotides are TGTGCCAGTTTCCCCTCAGGACAGGGGGTGAAGCCCCAGCATTTT. Translation gives CASFPSGQGVKPQHF.

J is TRBJ2-1 and V is TRBV29-1; 12 bases are a match to TRBD2. The V gene end was trimmed by 2 bases and the J gene end by 4 bases; junction bases not matched to a gene: 0. This CDR3 region has 14 residues. Looked up from germline, CDR1 is SQVTM and CDR2 is ANQGSEA. The CDR3 sequence is CSVELAGGYNEQFF. CDR3 nucleotides: TGCAGCGTTGAACTAGCGGGAGGGTACAATGAGCAGTTCTTC.

The rearrangement joins TRBV2 to TRBJ2-2, with D perhaps TRBD2 (6 bases). The germline V and J ends were trimmed by 4 bases and 4 bases, with 16 bases remaining between them. The CDR3 runs to 16 residues. Germline V CDR1 and CDR2: SNHLY, FYNNEI. DNA of the CDR3: TGTGCCAGCAGTGCCCCAGCGGGTGGGCCCACCGGGGAGCTGTTTTTT. This translates into CASSAPAGGPTGELFF.

Only a few counts were recorded for this clone. The chain uses TRBV6-5 and TRBJ2-7; TRBD2 matches at 10 bases. The V gene's germline CDR1 is MNHEY and CDR2 SVGAGI. This CDR3 contains 13 residues. V dropped 6 bases and J dropped 4; count of bases not matched to a gene: 3. The CDR3 sequence: CASSVAGGYEQYF. Written as DNA, the CDR3 is TGTGCCAGCAGCGTAGCGGGAGGATACGAGCAGTACTTC.

The rearrangement links TRBV5-8 to TRBJ2-1; 9 bases map to TRBD2. Germline loops: CDR1 SGHTS, CDR2 YDEGEE. V trimming: 4 bases; J trimming: 7 bases; junction bases outside the gene matches: 6. The CDR3 is 14 residues long. CDR3 DNA sequence: TGTGCCAGCAGCGGCGGGAGGGAATTTAATGAGCAGTTCTTC. Residues: CASSGGREFNEQFF.

The chain couples TRBV7-2 to TRBJ1-4, with 8 positions matching TRBD1. V trimming: 4 bases; J trimming: 4 bases; junction bases outside the gene matches: 5. This CDR3 has 15 residues. Germline V lookup: CDR1 SGHTA, CDR2 FQGNSA. The CDR3 here is CASSSSTGVNEKLFF. The CDR3 DNA reads TGTGCCAGCAGCTCATCGACAGGGGTTAATGAAAAACTGTTTTTT. Looking up the rest from reference TRBV7-2 and TRBJ1-4 gives the full variable domain: GAGVSQSPSNKVTEKGKDVELRCDPISGHTALYWYRQSLGQGLEFLIYFQGNSAPDKSGLPSDRFSAERTGGSVSTLTIQRTQQEDSAVYLCASSSSTGVNEKLFFGSGTQLSVL.

This clone was counted a few times. V is TRBV5-1 and J is TRBJ2-7; 7 bases are a match to TRBD2. V trimming: 6 bases; J trimming: 5 bases; junction bases outside the gene matches: 8. CDR1 is SGHRS, CDR2 YFSETQ, per germline. CDR3 length: 13 amino acids. CDR3 protein: CASNGLVSNEQYF. The CDR3 bases are TGCGCCAGCAATGGACTAGTGAGTAACGAGCAGTACTTC. The full variable domain, completed using reference TRBV5-1 and TRBJ2-7, is KAGVTQTPRYLIKTRGQQVTLSCSPISGHRSVSWYQQTPGQGLQFLFEYFSETQRNKGNFPGRFSGRQFSNSRSEMNVSTLELGDSALYLCASNGLVSNEQYFGPGTRLTVT.

As concerns this clone: The sample holds other DNA sequences that translate to the same CDR3. The V and J genes are TRBV9 and TRBJ1-1; no clear D gene. Trimming cost V 2 bases and J 8 bases, with 13 bases left between them. Germline values: CDR1 SGDLS, CDR2 YYNGEE. The CDR3 has 13 residues. CDR3 DNA sequence: TGTGCCAGCAGCGTGTCGGGCAGCGCGGAAGCTTTCTTT. Its protein product is CASSVSGSAEAFF.

This clone was counted between two and nine times. This sequence joins TRBV19 and TRBJ1-2, with a weak D call TRBD1 (5 bases). The CDR3 sequence is 14 residues long. Between the trimmed V and J ends, which lost 4 bases and 4 bases, there was a span of 13 bases. CDR1 is LNHDA and CDR2 is SQIVND in the germline V gene (reference sequence). The CDR3 loop is CASSTSIGAYGYTF. In nucleotides, the CDR3 is TGTGCCAGTAGTACCAGCATAGGGGCCTATGGCTACACCTTC.

The chain has TRBV10-3 and TRBJ1-1, with D unclear. The CDR3 extends over 16 amino acids. The ends were cut back, 0 bases at V and 5 bases at J, with 16 bases in the middle. Germline V gene lookup returns CDR1 ENHRY and CDR2 SYGVKD. Here the CDR3 DNA reads TGTGCCATCAGTGAGTCGACTCTGACCCGTTTGACTGAAGCTTTCTTT. As protein: CAISESTLTRLTEAFF.

The chain couples TRBV27 to TRBJ1-1; D ambiguous. The CDR3 has 11 residues. In germline, CDR1 is MNHEY, CDR2 SMNVEV (reference sequence). Trimming removed 6 bases at V and 10 bases at J, with 12 bases between. CDR3 in amino acids: CASSSFSGAFF. In nucleotides, the CDR3 is TGTGCCAGCAGCTCCTTTAGCGGAGCTTTCTTT.

The CDR3 sequence: CASSLRQGPAYEQYF. CDR3 nucleotides: TGTGCCAGTAGTCTCCGACAGGGCCCTGCCTACGAGCAGTACTTC. V usage is TRBV19 and J usage is TRBJ2-7; TRBD1 agrees at 7 bases. CDR3 size: 15 residues. V gave up 5 bases and J gave up 2 bases; unmatched junction bases: 9. Germline CDR1 LNHDA, CDR2 SQIVND (reference sequence).

This clone was detected a few times. This specimen includes other DNA sequences encoding the same CDR3. This chain joins TRBV7-2 and TRBJ2-1, with D hard to call. V was pared by 5 bases and J by 8 bases, with 19 bases between. Germline CDR1 is SGHTA and CDR2 is FQGNSA. This CDR3 is 15 amino acids long. The CDR3 region is CASSPDVTARYEQFF. The CDR3 nucleotides read TGTGCCAGCAGCCCGGACGTCACCGCGAGGTATGAGCAGTTCTTC.

This rearrangement joins TRBV7-9 to TRBJ2-7; perhaps TRBD1 as D (6 bases). Trimming stripped 0 bases from V and 2 bases from J, with 8 bases between. Looked up from germline, CDR1 is SEHNR and CDR2 is FQNEAQ (reference sequence). CDR3 length: 14 amino acids. The CDR3 DNA is TGTGCCAGCAGCTTAGCAGGACAGCCCTACGAGCAGTACTTC. Protein product: CASSLAGQPYEQYF.

The J gene is TRBJ2-3, the V gene TRBV7-9, with TRBD2 matching 7 bases. The CDR3 runs to 16 residues. Trimming removed 3 bases from V and 2 bases from J; junction bases left unmatched: 8. Germline V gene lookup returns CDR1 SEHNR and CDR2 FQNEAQ (reference sequence). Written as DNA, the CDR3 is TGTGCCAGCAGCTTTCAACCTAGCGGTTTCACAGATACGCAGTATTTT. Translated, it gives CASSFQPSGFTDTQYF.

J is TRBJ1-1 and V is TRBV29-1; D gene unclear. V shed 0 bases and J shed 4 bases, with 12 bases lying between them. CDR3 size: 14 residues. The germline V gene has CDR1 SQVTM and CDR2 ANQGSEA. Here the CDR3 DNA reads TGCAGCGTTGAAGACGTGGGAGGGCCCACTGAAGCTTTCTTT. This codes for CSVEDVGGPTEAFF. Full variable domain (outside the CDR3, taken from reference TRBV29-1 and TRBJ1-1): SAVISQKPSRDICQRGTSLTIQCQVDSQVTMMFWYRQQPGQSLTLIATANQGSEATYESGFVIDKFPISRPNLTFSTLTVSNMSPEDSSIYLCSVEDVGGPTEAFFGQGTRLTVV.

The chain employs TRBV21-1 and TRBJ2-5; TRBD1 was called by the table and not checked on the DNA. TRBV21-1 is recorded as a pseudogene. There are 18 residues in the CDR3. The CDR3 region has the DNA TGTGCCAGCAGCCAAGGACCCCCTCCGGGACAGGGTAAAGAGACCCAGTACTTC. Amino acid sequence: CASSQGPPPGQGKETQYF.

The rearrangement uses TRBV6-5 and TRBJ2-2; 7 bases match TRBD2. V was clipped by 2 bases and J by 7 bases; unmatched bases: 4. The CDR3 loop spans 14 amino acids. CDR1 is MNHEY, CDR2 SVGAGI, per germline. CDR3 sequence reads: CASSYQGGFGELFF. The CDR3 region has the DNA TGTGCCAGCAGTTACCAGGGAGGGTTCGGGGAGCTGTTTTTT.

CDR3 residues: CSVEMLAGYEQFF. The CDR3 DNA sequence: TGCAGCGTTGAGATGTTAGCGGGATATGAGCAGTTCTTC. The genes are TRBV29-1 and TRBJ2-1; TRBD2 matches 8 bases. CDR1 is SQVTM, CDR2 ANQGSEA, per germline. The J segment lost 8 bases and the V segment lost 3 bases, leaving 6 bases of the junction unmatched. This CDR3 is 13 amino acids long.

This clone showed up just a few times. The chain uses TRBV9 and TRBJ2-5; perhaps TRBD2 as D (6 bases). The V end was cut by 4 bases, the J end by 0 bases, with 10 bases between. Germline CDR1 reads SGDLS; CDR2 reads YYNGEE. This CDR3 has 14 amino acids. CDR3 sequence reads: CASSPRDYQETQYF. CDR3 DNA: TGTGCCAGCAGCCCACGGGACTACCAAGAGACCCAGTACTTC.

The chain employs TRBV7-2 and TRBJ2-3; 9 bases are a match to TRBD1. With V trimmed by 1 base and J by 4 bases, 6 bases remained unmatched. Germline CDR1 and CDR2: SGHTA and FQGNSA. The CDR3 consists of 16 residues. CDR3 bases: TGTGCCAGCAGCTTAGGGGGACAGGGTGTCCCAGATACGCAGTATTTT. Residues: CASSLGGQGVPDTQYF. The full variable domain, completed using reference TRBV7-2 and TRBJ2-3, is GAGVSQSPSNKVTEKGKDVELRCDPISGHTALYWYRQSLGQGLEFLIYFQGNSAPDKSGLPSDRFSAERTGGSVSTLTIQRTQQEDSAVYLCASSLGGQGVPDTQYFGPGTRLTVL.

The chain links TRBV6-1 to TRBJ2-3; 8 bases align to TRBD1. Germline-derived CDR1 and CDR2 are MNHNS and SASEGT. V was pared by 4 bases and J by 2 bases, with 2 bases of the junction left unmatched. CDR3 length equals 14 residues. The CDR3 DNA reads TGTGCCAGCAGTGCGGACAGGGACACAGATACGCAGTATTTT. This codes for CASSADRDTDTQYF.